A selection of T cell receptor beta chains follows, all from one sample in a study of shared clonotypes between healthy human individuals. Data came from immunoSEQ multiplex PCR; TCRdb stores just in-frame clones and leaves some out. Found here are roughly 2.5 million clones, more than 80% of them singletons; the top ten hold roughly 0.13%. Sequencing used naive CD4+ T cells sorted from blood. The origin of the receptors is a man younger than 35 in good health. Both conserved end residues are part of each CDR3. D genes are given only for firm matches. A row's size may be missing; if present it is once, few, many or a size class.

CDR3 protein	CDR3 DNA	clone size	D gene	V gene	J gene
CASSLYPGQGTGELFF	TGTGCCAGCAGTCTCTACCCGGGACAGGGCACCGGGGAGCTGTTTTTT	.	TRBD1	TRBV28	TRBJ2-2
CASSQTGVSNEQYF	TGTGCCAGCAGCCAGACAGGGGTAAGCAACGAGCAGTACTTC	.	TRBD1	TRBV7-2	TRBJ2-7
CASSFMGRGTDTQYF	TGTGCCAGCAGTTTCATGGGCAGGGGGACAGATACGCAGTATTTT	.	TRBD1	TRBV27	TRBJ2-3
CASSSRDRAFSGYTF	TGTGCCAGCAGTTCCCGGGACAGGGCTTTCAGTGGCTACACCTTC	.	TRBD1	TRBV27	TRBJ1-2
CASSVANQETQYF	TGTGCCAGCAGCGTAGCGAACCAAGAGACCCAGTACTTC	.	.	TRBV7-2	TRBJ2-5
CASSLAAGDSYEQYF	TGTGCCAGCAGCTTAGCGGCAGGAGACTCCTACGAGCAGTACTTC	.	.	TRBV7-2	TRBJ2-7
CASSLEQGASYEQYF	TGTGCCAGCAGCTTAGAACAGGGAGCATCCTACGAGCAGTACTTC	.	.	TRBV13	TRBJ2-7
CASTSPGTSGNEQYF	TGTGCCAGCACCTCACCCGGGACTAGCGGGAACGAGCAGTACTTC	.	TRBD2	TRBV6-5	TRBJ2-7
CASSPSPLTSGTDTQYF	TGTGCCAGCAGCCCTTCCCCTTTGACTAGCGGGACAGATACGCAGTATTTT	.	TRBD2	TRBV5-5	TRBJ2-3
CASSSWRGGEYEQYF	TGTGCCAGCAGTTCCTGGCGGGGGGGCGAGTACGAGCAGTACTTC	.	TRBD2	TRBV6-1	TRBJ2-7
CAWSRFSVMGQQQYF	TGTGCCTGGAGTCGGTTCTCGGTCATGGGGCAACAGCAGTACTTC	.	.	TRBV30	TRBJ2-7
CASSLGGVEADTQYF	TGCGCCAGCAGCTTAGGGGGAGTAGAGGCAGATACGCAGTATTTT	.	.	TRBV5-1	TRBJ2-3
CASSEGDLSYEQYF	TGTGCCAGCAGTGAGGGGGATCTCTCCTACGAGCAGTACTTC	.	.	TRBV25-1	TRBJ2-7
CASSTSWDTQYF	TGTGCCAGCAGTACTTCCTGGGATACGCAGTATTTT	.	.	TRBV28	TRBJ2-3
CASRETDYSGNTIYF	TGTGCCAGTAGAGAGACAGACTACTCTGGAAACACCATATATTTT	.	.	TRBV19	TRBJ1-3
CASSRDWSSYNEQFF	TGTGCCAGCAGCCGAGACTGGAGCTCCTACAATGAGCAGTTCTTC	once	.	TRBV7-2	TRBJ2-1
CASSLAREGADGYTF	TGTGCCAGCAGCTTAGCGCGTGAGGGGGCCGATGGCTACACCTTC	.	TRBD1	TRBV7-8	TRBJ1-2
CASRRDRGGDTQYF	TGTGCCAGCAGGAGGGACAGGGGAGGAGATACGCAGTATTTT	once	TRBD1	TRBV6-5	TRBJ2-3
CASSRDRGVFAGELFF	TGTGCCAGCAGCCGGGACAGGGGAGTATTCGCCGGGGAGCTGTTTTTT	.	TRBD1	TRBV5-8	TRBJ2-2
CASSIILHGNQPQHF	TGTGCCAGTAGTATCATACTGCATGGCAATCAGCCCCAGCATTTT	.	.	TRBV19	TRBJ1-5
CASSFLTGRPDYGYTF	TGCGCCAGCAGCTTTCTGACAGGGCGCCCAGACTATGGCTACACCTTC	.	TRBD1	TRBV5-1	TRBJ1-2
CASSPRAGAELFF	TGTGCCAGCAGTCCCCGGGCAGGTGCAGAACTGTTTTTT	.	.	TRBV6-5	TRBJ1-4
CASSIDTLGAEKLFF	TGTGCCAGTAGTATCGACACCCTGGGAGCTGAAAAACTGTTTTTT	.	.	TRBV19	TRBJ1-4
CASSDSSGPHSPLHF	TGTGCCAGCAGTGACTCATCAGGGCCCCATTCACCCCTCCACTTT	few	.	TRBV6-4	TRBJ1-6
CASSGQGTGEGTQYF	TGTGCCAGCAGCGGACAGGGGACAGGGGAGGGGACCCAGTACTTC	.	TRBD1	TRBV9	TRBJ2-5
CASSRTGAMFQETQYF	TGTGCCAGCAGCCGGACAGGGGCTATGTTCCAAGAGACCCAGTACTTC	.	TRBD1	TRBV7-9	TRBJ2-5
CASSLGPNYGYTF	TGTGCCAGCAGCCTAGGACCGAACTATGGCTACACCTTC	.	.	TRBV6-4	TRBJ1-2
CASSLRGPYEQYF	TGTGCCAGCAGCTTGAGGGGGCCCTACGAGCAGTACTTC	.	TRBD1	TRBV7-8	TRBJ2-7
CASSERGAGVRSYEQYF	TGTGCCAGCAGTGAACGGGGAGCGGGAGTCAGGTCCTACGAGCAGTACTTC	once	TRBD2	TRBV6-1	TRBJ2-7